A selection of T cell receptor beta chains follows, all from one sample in a study of identical twins. MiXCR was run by TCRdb on the 5' RACE reads, yielding one entry per CDR3 protein. The sample contains hundreds of thousands of distinct CDR3 sequences, roughly 20% of which appear only once. This same sample was also part of a study on T cells expressing NK-cell markers.

The specimen was PBMCs. These receptors came from a young woman in good health. Each CDR3 is given with its conserved first and last residue. The D gene is left open where the match is weak. Clone size is shown for a subset of rows, as once, few, many or a class of expanded clone.

TRBV7-2	15	NA	TRBJ2-5	NA	TGTGCCAGCAGCTTAGCACCCAGCATGGCGGAGACCCAGTACTTC	CASSLAPSMAETQYF
TRBV24-1	12	TRBD2	TRBJ2-1	few	TGTGCCACCAGTGATTGGGGGAGGGACCAGTTCTTC	CATSDWGRDQFF
TRBV5-5	15	NA	TRBJ1-3	NA	TGTGCCAGCAGCTTGTTGGTGAGCTCTGGAAACACCATATATTTT	CASSLLVSSGNTIYF
TRBV5-6	17	NA	TRBJ2-1	NA	TGTGCCAGCAGCTTGAGATTTCGGACAGACTCCTACAATGAGCAGTTCTTC	CASSLRFRTDSYNEQFF
TRBV6-5	15	NA	TRBJ2-7	NA	TGTGCCAGCAGTTCGGTAGGGACGCTTAATATTGGGCAGTACTTC	CASSSVGTLNIGQYF
TRBV5-1	15	TRBD1	TRBJ2-7	few	TGCGCCAGCAGCTACTCCGGGACAGGGATTAACGAGCAGTACTTC	CASSYSGTGINEQYF
TRBV13	15	NA	TRBJ1-2	NA	TGTGCCAGCAGCTCGGGGGATGCGCAGGCCTATGGCTACACCTTC	CASSSGDAQAYGYTF
TRBV7-2	14	TRBD1	TRBJ2-7	NA	TGTGCCAGCAGCGTACAGGGGGGAGTTTCCGAGCAGTACTTC	CASSVQGGVSEQYF
TRBV5-8	17	NA	TRBJ2-1	NA	TGTGCCAGCAGCCAGCGATATGACAGGTCGCTCTACAATGAGCAGTTCTTC	CASSQRYDRSLYNEQFF
TRBV2	17	TRBD1	TRBJ2-7	NA	TGTGCCAGCAGTGACCCCCAGAGGGGACAGAAGATCGACGAGCAGTACTTC	CASSDPQRGQKIDEQYF
TRBV3-1	14	NA	TRBJ2-1	NA	TGTGCCAGCAGCCAAGAAAGTGGGCGCGATGAGCAGTTATTC	CASSQESGRDEQLF
TRBV20-1	14	TRBD1	TRBJ2-7	few	TGCAGTGCTAGAGATATAGGGACAGCCTACGAGCAGTACTTC	CSARDIGTAYEQYF
TRBV7-9	16	NA	TRBJ2-1	NA	TGTGCCAGCAGCCCGGCTGGTAGCGGAGCCTACAATGAGCAGTTCTTC	CASSPAGSGAYNEQFF
TRBV20-1	14	NA	TRBJ2-2	NA	TGCAGTGCTAGAGAGGGAAGATTCACCGGGGAGCTGTTTTTT	CSAREGRFTGELFF
TRBV5-1	15	NA	TRBJ2-6	many	TGTGCCAGCAGCTTAGGGATCTCTGGGGCCAACGTCCTGACTTTC	CASSLGISGANVLTF
TRBV20-1	12	NA	TRBJ2-5	few	TGCAGTGCGAGACAGTCACAAGAGACCCAGTACTTC	CSARQSQETQYF
TRBV12-3/TRBV12-4	13	NA	TRBJ2-5	NA	TGTGCCAGCAGTTTGGGGCCACAGGTAACCCAGTACTTC	CASSLGPQVTQYF
TRBV12-3/TRBV12-4	16	TRBD2	TRBJ2-3	NA	TGTGCCAGCAGTTTAGCGCGGGGGACTAGCACAGATACGCAGTATTTT	CASSLARGTSTDTQYF
TRBV7-3	18	TRBD1	TRBJ1-1	few	TGTGCCAGCAGCTCAACGTACCTTCGACAGGGCATGAACACTGAAGCTTTCTTT	CASSSTYLRQGMNTEAFF
TRBV6-6	12	NA	TRBJ1-2	few	TGTGCCAGCAGTACACTTCCCTATGGCTACACCTTC	CASSTLPYGYTF
TRBV6-1	16	TRBD2	TRBJ2-3	few	TGTGCCAGCAGTGAAGCGCCGGGAGGAAGCACAGATACGCAGTATTTT	CASSEAPGGSTDTQYF
TRBV5-1	13	NA	TRBJ2-5	NA	TGCGCCAGCAGCTTGGGCTCCGCGGCGGTCCAGTACTTC	CASSLGSAAVQYF
TRBV12-3/TRBV12-4	13	NA	TRBJ1-2	NA	TGTGCCAGCACCTTGGAAGGGTACTATGGCTACACCTTC	CASTLEGYYGYTF
TRBV12-3/TRBV12-4	17	NA	TRBJ2-3	NA	TGTGCCAGCAGTTTAGGTCGGACACCAATATTCACAGATACGCAGTATTTT	CASSLGRTPIFTDTQYF
TRBV11-2	12	NA	TRBJ2-4	NA	TGTGCCAGCAGCCCCGACGGAGACATTCAGTACTTC	CASSPDGDIQYF
TRBV20-1	14	TRBD1	TRBJ1-2	NA	TGCAGTGCTAGACAGGACAGGGTTTCCTATGGCTACACCTTC	CSARQDRVSYGYTF
TRBV30	13	NA	TRBJ2-2	NA	TGTGCCTGGAGTGTACGAGTTGCCGGGGAGCTGTTTTTT	CAWSVRVAGELFF
TRBV7-2	16	NA	TRBJ2-1	NA	TGTGCCAGCAGCTTAGCCGGGACTTCCTCGGGCAATGAGCAGTTCTTC	CASSLAGTSSGNEQFF
TRBV11-2	16	NA	TRBJ2-3	once	TGTGCCAGCAGCTTAGTCTTCGGGTGGAGCACAGATACGCAGTATTTT	CASSLVFGWSTDTQYF
TRBV7-9	12	NA	TRBJ2-7	NA	TGTGCCAGCAGCACAGATCCCATCGAGCAGTACTTC	CASSTDPIEQYF
TRBV7-9	17	NA	TRBJ2-2	once	TGTGCCAGCAGCAGACCCCTGGGGGCCGGTAACACCGGGGAGCTGTTTTTT	CASSRPLGAGNTGELFF
TRBV13	14	NA	TRBJ2-3	NA	TGTGCCAGCAGCTCCTCCGCGGCCACAGATACGCAGTATTTT	CASSSSAATDTQYF